Given below is one T cell receptor beta chain in context. The antigen remains undetermined. PCR used 60 Vbeta primers and 13 Jbeta primers. Assay: immunoSEQ multiplex PCR; the TCRdb copy retains only in-frame clones and omits some. Here the sample spans approximately 75,000 clones, around 84% being singletons. The CDR3 contains 13 residues. CDR1 is MNHNS and CDR2 is SASEGT in the germline V gene. The ends were cut back, 2 bases at V and 7 bases at J, with 11 bases in the middle. This sample was included in a study of cytomegalovirus exposure and HLA in healthy donors. Study overall: As released early, the data held 70 million to 100 million unique TCRs from HLA-typed donors. Overall study findings and caveats: Exclusion as indistinguishable affected some V segments, including TRBV6-2 and TRBV6-3. A prior analysis recorded that most TCR beta V segments were productive about 87% or about 30% of the time.

This chain joins TRBV6-1 and TRBJ1-2; D unresolved. The sample consisted of PBMCs. The sequence was collected from a man between 65 and 85 years old in good health and CMV-seropositive. The DNA of the CDR3 is TGTGCCAGCAGTGAACAGTTTGAGGGTGGCTACACCTTC. Protein: CASSEQFEGGYTF.